A selection of T cell receptor beta chains follows, all from one sample in a study of CD8 T cells in Susac syndrome. TCRdb re-analysed the immunoSEQ multiplex PCR reads in MiXCR, keeping a single row per CDR3 protein. The sample lists 45,000 to 60,000 distinct CDR3 sequences; over 90% were seen once. What was sequenced was CD8+ T cells from PBMCs. These receptors were collected from a human donor in good health. The conserved cysteine and the conserved F or W are not part of the CDR3 here.

CDR3 protein | J gene | V gene
ASSLMTGQNTEAF | TRBJ1-1 | TRBV4-1
ASSLIGVNEQY | TRBJ2-7 | TRBV27
ASRRTTWTSGNSPNEQF | TRBJ2-1 | TRBV25-1
ASSLPAGSYNEQF | TRBJ2-1 | TRBV18
ASSVQGSYEQY | TRBJ2-7 | TRBV19
SVEGLAGALSSYNEQF | TRBJ2-1 | TRBV29-1
SVGGQGTGELF | TRBJ2-2 | TRBV29-1
ASRGREVRSSGANVLT | TRBJ2-6 | TRBV2
AWSDGSGTEAF | TRBJ1-1 | TRBV30
ASSTLTGAISGNTIY | TRBJ1-3 | TRBV4-3
ASSQETGHEQF | TRBJ2-1 | TRBV4-3
ASSLDTGEEQY | TRBJ2-7 | TRBV5-4
ASSYGLAGATGELF | TRBJ2-2 | TRBV13
SVAGLAGPTDTQY | TRBJ2-3 | TRBV29-1
SVDSTEAF | TRBJ1-1 | TRBV29-1
ASSDGINYGYT | TRBJ1-2 | TRBV6-4